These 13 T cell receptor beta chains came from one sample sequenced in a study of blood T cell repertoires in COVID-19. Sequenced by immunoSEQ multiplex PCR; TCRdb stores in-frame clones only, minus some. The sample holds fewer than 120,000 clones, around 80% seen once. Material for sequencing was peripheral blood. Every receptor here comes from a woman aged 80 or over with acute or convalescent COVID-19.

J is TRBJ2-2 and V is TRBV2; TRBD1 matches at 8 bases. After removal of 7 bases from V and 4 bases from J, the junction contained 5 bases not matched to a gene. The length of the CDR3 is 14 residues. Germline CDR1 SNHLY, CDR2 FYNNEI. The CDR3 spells CASTGGRGTGELFF. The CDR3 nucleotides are TGTGCCAGCACAGGGGGCAGGGGCACCGGGGAGCTGTTTTTT.

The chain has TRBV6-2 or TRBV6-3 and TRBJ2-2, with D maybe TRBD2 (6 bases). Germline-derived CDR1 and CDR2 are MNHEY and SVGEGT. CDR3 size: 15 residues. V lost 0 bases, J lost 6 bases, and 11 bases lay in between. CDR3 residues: CASSYSGGRSGELFF. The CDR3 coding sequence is TGTGCCAGCAGTTACTCGGGGGGAAGATCCGGGGAGCTGTTTTTT.

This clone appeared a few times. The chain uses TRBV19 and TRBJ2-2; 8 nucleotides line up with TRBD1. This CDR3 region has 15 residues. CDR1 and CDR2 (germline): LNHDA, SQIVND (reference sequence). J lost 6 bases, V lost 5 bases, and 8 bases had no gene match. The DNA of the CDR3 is TGTGCCAGTAGTGCCCAGGGGGCGGGCCCCGGGGAGCTGTTTTTT. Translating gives CASSAQGAGPGELFF. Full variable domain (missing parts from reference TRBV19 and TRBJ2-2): DGGITQSPKYLFRKEGQNVTLSCEQNLNHDAMYWYRQDPGQGLRLIYYSQIVNDFQKGDIAEGYSVSREKKESFPLTVTSAQKNPTAFYLCASSAQGAGPGELFFGEGSRLTVL.

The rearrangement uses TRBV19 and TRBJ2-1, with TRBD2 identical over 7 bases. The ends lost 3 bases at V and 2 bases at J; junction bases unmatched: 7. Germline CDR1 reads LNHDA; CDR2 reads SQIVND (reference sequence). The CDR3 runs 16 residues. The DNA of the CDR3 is TGTGCCAGTAGTATGTGGGCGGGAGAAACCTACAATGAGCAGTTCTTC. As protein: CASSMWAGETYNEQFF.

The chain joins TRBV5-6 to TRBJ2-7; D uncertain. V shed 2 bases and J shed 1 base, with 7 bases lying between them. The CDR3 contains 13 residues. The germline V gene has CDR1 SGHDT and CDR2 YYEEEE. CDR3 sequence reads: CASSFLGSYEQYF. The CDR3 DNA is TGTGCCAGCAGCTTTCTAGGATCCTACGAGCAGTACTTC.

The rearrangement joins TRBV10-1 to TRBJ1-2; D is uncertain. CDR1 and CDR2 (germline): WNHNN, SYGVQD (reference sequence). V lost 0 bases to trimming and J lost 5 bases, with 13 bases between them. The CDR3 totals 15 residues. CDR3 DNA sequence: TGCGCCAGCAGTGAGTCGGTGGGAGAGATATATGGCTACACCTTC. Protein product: CASSESVGEIYGYTF.

The CDR3 loop reads CAWSKGGTSGANTQYF. The CDR3 bases are TGTGCCTGGAGTAAAGGGGGGACTAGCGGGGCCAATACGCAGTATTTT. The chain has TRBV30 and TRBJ2-3; 13 bases align to TRBD2. Germline V CDR1 and CDR2: GTSNPN, SVGIG (reference sequence). This CDR3 has 16 residues. J was trimmed by 7 bases and V by 2 bases; bases with no gene match: 9.

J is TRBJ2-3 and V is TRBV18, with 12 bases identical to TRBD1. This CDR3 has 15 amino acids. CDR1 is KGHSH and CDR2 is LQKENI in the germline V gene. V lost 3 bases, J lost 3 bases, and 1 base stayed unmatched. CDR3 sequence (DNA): TGTGCCAGCTCACCGGGACAGGGGGCAACAGATACGCAGTATTTT. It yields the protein CASSPGQGATDTQYF.

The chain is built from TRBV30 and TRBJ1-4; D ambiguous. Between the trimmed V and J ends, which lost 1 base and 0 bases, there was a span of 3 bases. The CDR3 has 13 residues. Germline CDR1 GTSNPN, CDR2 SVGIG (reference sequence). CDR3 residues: CAWSASTNEKLFF. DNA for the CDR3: TGTGCCTGGAGTGCTTCAACTAATGAAAAACTGTTTTTT.

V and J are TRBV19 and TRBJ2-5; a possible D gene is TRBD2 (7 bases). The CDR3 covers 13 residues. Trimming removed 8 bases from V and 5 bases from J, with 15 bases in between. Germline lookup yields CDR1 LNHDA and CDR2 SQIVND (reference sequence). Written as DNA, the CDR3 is TGTGCCAGTGGTCAGGGGCGGGGGGAGACCCAGTACTTC. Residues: CASGQGRGETQYF.

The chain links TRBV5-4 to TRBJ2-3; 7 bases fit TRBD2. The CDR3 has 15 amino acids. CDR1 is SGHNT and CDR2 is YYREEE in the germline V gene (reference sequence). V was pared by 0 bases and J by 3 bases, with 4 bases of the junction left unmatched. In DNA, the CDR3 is TGTGCCAGCAGCTTGGCAGGGACTACGACAGATACGCAGTATTTT. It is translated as CASSLAGTTTDTQYF.

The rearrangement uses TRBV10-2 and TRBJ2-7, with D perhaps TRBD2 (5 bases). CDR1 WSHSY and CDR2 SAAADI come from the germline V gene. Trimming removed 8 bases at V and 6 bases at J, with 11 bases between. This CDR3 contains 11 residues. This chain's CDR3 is CASLRAGEQYF. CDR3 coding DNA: TGCGCCAGCTTGAGGGCCGGCGAGCAGTACTTC.

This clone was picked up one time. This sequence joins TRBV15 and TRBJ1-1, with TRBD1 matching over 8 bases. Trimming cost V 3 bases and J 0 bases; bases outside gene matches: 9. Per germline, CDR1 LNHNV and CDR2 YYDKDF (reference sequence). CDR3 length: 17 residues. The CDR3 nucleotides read TGTGCCACCAGCAGTGGGACAGGCCGAGGGATGAACACTGAAGCTTTCTTT. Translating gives CATSSGTGRGMNTEAFF.